The 5 T cell receptor beta chains below come from one sample, sequenced in a study of T cells in Graves' hyperthyroidism and ophthalmopathy (dated by TCRdb to the late 2010s). Libraries were made using multiplex PCR. Instrument on record: Illumina HiSeq 2000. TCR beta CDR3 regions were amplified from RNA transcripts. A first-round RT-PCR of the TCR CDR3 used the HTBI primer set with the Qiagen OneStep RT-PCR kit. Using fastp trimming at Q25 and MiXCR clonotype assembly, TCRdb reanalyzed the public sequencing data and kept in-frame beta chains. CDR3 protein duplicates are merged, each entry listing the most common genes and DNA. Recorded for this sample are over 200,000 distinct CDR3 sequences; roughly 14% of them occurred a single time. Roughly 14% of the sample is in the top ten clones. The sample was blood. These TCRs come from a woman aged 40 to 50 with Graves' hyperthyroidism that later progressed to Graves' ophthalmopathy.

This sequence joins TRBV29-1 and TRBJ2-1; 9 nucleotides align to TRBD2. This CDR3 spans 14 amino acids. Trimming removed 3 bases from V and 8 bases from J; junction bases left unmatched: 8. Germline V gives CDR1 SQVTM, CDR2 ANQGSEA. The DNA of the CDR3 is TGCAGCGTTGAGAAGCGGGAGGCGACGGATGAGCAGTTCTTC. Translating gives CSVEKREATDEQFF.

This clonotype was counted a few times. The chain recombines TRBV28 with TRBJ2-1; D remains ambiguous. This CDR3 contains 15 residues. Per the germline V gene, CDR1 is MDHEN and CDR2 is SYDVKM. The V and J ends lost 4 bases and 3 bases respectively, with 13 bases between them. CDR3 in amino acids: CASSSPSPNYNEQFF. CDR3 bases: TGTGCCAGCAGTTCCCCTAGTCCTAACTACAATGAGCAGTTCTTC.

This chain uses TRBV20-1 with TRBJ2-7, with 7 bases that match TRBD1. The CDR3 sequence is 15 residues long. Germline values: CDR1 DFQATT, CDR2 SNEGSKA (reference sequence). Unmatched junction bases numbered 8, after V lost 3 bases and J lost 0 bases. CDR3 region: CSASPPGQASYEQYF. The CDR3, as DNA: TGCAGTGCTAGCCCCCCCGGACAGGCCTCCTACGAGCAGTACTTC.

About this clonotype: This may stem from a read error, because a much larger clone lies one nucleotide away. V gene TRBV5-5 combines with J gene TRBJ2-2; 8 nucleotides align to TRBD2. Germline values: CDR1 SGHKS, CDR2 YYEKEE (reference sequence). The CDR3 loop spans 17 amino acids. CDR3 amino acids: CASSLEGAGANTGEMFF. Written as DNA, the CDR3 is TGTGCCAGCAGCTTGGAGGGAGCGGGAGCGAACACCGGGGAGATGTTTTTT.

This clonotype was seen many times. The chain uses TRBV6-1 and TRBJ2-3, with no clear D. The length of the CDR3 is 13 residues. The V end was cut by 7 bases, the J end by 4 bases, with 12 bases between. CDR1 is MNHNS, CDR2 SASEGT, per germline. Here the CDR3 reads CASIESWPDTQYF. The CDR3 nucleotides are TGTGCCAGCATCGAAAGCTGGCCAGATACGCAGTATTTT.